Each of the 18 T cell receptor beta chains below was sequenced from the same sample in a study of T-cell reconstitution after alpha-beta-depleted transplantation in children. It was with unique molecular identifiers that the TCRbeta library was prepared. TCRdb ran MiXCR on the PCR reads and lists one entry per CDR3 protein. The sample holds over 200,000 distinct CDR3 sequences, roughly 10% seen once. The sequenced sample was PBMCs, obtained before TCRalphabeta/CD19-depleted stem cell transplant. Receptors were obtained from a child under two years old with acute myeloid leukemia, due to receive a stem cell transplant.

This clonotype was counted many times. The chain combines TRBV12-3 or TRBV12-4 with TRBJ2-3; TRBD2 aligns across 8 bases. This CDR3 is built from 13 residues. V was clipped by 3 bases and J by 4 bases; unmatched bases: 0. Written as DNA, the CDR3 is TGTGCCAGCAGTTTTAGCGGGGCAGATACGCAGTATTTT. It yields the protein CASSFSGADTQYF.

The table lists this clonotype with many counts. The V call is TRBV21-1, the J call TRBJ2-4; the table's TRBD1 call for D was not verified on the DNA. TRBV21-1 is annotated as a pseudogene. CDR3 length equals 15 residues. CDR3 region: CASPGQGKGKNIQYF. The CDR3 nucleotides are TGTGCCAGCCCCGGACAGGGAAAAGGCAAAAACATTCAGTACTTC.

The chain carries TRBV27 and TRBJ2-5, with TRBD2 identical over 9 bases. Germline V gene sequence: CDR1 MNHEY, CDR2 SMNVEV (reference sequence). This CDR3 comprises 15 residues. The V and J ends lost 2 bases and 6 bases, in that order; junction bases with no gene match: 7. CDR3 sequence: CASSLGAGGSQTQYF. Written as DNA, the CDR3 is TGTGCCAGCAGTTTAGGAGCGGGAGGTTCCCAGACCCAGTACTTC.

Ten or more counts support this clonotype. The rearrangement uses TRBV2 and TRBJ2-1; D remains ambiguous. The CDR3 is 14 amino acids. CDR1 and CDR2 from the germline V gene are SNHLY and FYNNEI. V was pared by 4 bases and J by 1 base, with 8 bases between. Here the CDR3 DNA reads TGTGCCAGCAGTGCCAGTTATTCCTACAATGAGCAGTTCTTC. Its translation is CASSASYSYNEQFF.

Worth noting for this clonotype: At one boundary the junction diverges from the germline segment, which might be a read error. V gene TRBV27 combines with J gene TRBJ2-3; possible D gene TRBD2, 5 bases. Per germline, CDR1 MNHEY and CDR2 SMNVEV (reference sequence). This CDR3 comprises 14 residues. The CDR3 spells CASNLYGLTDTRYF. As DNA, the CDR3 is TGTGCCAGCAATTTATATGGACTCACAGATACGCGGTATTTT.

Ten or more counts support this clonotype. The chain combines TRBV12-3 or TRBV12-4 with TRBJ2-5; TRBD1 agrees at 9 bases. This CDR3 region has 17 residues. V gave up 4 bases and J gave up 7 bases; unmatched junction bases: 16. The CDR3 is CASSWRSGTGIGGTQYF. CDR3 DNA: TGTGCCAGCAGTTGGCGCTCCGGGACAGGGATTGGTGGGACCCAGTACTTC.

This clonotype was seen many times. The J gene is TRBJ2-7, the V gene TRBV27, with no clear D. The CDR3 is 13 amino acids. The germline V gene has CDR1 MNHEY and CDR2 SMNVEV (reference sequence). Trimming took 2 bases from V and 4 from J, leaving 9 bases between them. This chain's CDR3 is CASSLAYEYEQYF. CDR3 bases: TGTGCCAGCAGTTTAGCTTACGAGTACGAGCAGTACTTC.

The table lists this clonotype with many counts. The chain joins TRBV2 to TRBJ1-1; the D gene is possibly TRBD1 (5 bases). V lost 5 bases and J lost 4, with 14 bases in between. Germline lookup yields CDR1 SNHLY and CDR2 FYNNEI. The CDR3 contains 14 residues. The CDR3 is CASSTRRAGTEAFF. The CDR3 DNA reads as TGTGCCAGCAGTACCCGCAGGGCTGGCACTGAAGCTTTCTTT.

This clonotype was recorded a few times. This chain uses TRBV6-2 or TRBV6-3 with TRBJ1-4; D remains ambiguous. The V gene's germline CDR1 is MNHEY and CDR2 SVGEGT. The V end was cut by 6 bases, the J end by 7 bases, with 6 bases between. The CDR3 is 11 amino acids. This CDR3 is CASRDREKLFF. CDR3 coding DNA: TGTGCCAGCAGAGACCGTGAAAAACTGTTTTTT.

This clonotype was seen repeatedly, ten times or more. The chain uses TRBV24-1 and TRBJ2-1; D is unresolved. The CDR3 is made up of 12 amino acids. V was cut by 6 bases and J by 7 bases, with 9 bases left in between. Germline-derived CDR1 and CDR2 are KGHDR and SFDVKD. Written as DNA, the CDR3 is TGTGCCACCAGTTCGAGGCGGAATGAGCAGTTCTTC. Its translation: CATSSRRNEQFF.

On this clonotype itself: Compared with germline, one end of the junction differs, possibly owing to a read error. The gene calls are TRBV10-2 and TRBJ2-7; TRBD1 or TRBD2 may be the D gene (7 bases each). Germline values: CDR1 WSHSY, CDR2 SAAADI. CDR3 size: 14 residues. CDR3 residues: CASRGGQLFYGQYF. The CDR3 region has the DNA TGCGCCAGCCGCGGGGGACAGTTATTCTACGGGCAGTACTTC.

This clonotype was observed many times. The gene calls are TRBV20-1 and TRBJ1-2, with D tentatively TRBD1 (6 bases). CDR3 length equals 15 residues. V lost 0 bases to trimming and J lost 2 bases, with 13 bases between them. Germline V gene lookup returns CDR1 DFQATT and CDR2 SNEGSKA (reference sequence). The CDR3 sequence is CSAREGGGKNYGYTF. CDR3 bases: TGCAGTGCTAGAGAGGGCGGGGGCAAAAACTATGGCTACACCTTC.

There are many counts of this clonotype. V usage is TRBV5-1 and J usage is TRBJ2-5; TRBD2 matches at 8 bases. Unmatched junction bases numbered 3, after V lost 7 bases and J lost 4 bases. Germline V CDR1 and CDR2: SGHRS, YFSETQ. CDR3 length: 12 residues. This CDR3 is CASGAGVETQYF. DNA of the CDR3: TGCGCCAGCGGAGCGGGAGTAGAGACCCAGTACTTC.

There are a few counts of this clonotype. The DNA for the CDR3 is TGCGCCAGCAGGGGCGGGGCGGCCTACAATGAGCAGTTCTTC. Translating gives CASRGGAAYNEQFF. V usage is TRBV4-1 and J usage is TRBJ2-1; D is perhaps TRBD2 (6 bases). Germline CDR1 reads MGHRA; CDR2 reads YSYEKL. V lost 6 bases and J 2 bases, leaving 11 bases between the germline ends. The length of the CDR3 is 14 residues.

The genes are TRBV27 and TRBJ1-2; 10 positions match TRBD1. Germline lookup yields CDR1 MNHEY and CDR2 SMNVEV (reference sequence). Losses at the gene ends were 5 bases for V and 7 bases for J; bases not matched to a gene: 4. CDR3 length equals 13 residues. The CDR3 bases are TGTGCCAGCAGTGACCGGGACAGGGGTGGCTACACCTTC. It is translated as CASSDRDRGGYTF.

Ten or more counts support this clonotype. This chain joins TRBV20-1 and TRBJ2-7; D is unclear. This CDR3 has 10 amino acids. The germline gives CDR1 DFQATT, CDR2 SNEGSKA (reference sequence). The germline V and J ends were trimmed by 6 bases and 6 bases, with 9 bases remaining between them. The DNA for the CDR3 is TGCAGTGCCGCTCTCGTCGAGCAGTACTTC. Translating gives CSAALVEQYF.

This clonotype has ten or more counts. As DNA, the CDR3 is TGTGCCAGCAGCCCTTTGGAAGGGGGATACATGAACACTGAAGCTTTCTTT. It encodes CASSPLEGGYMNTEAFF. The V gene is TRBV7-7, the J gene TRBJ1-1, with D tentatively TRBD1 (6 bases). Trimming stripped 5 bases from V and 0 bases from J, with 19 bases between. The CDR3 is made up of 17 amino acids. The germline CDR1 and CDR2 sequences are SSHAT and FNYEAQ (reference sequence).

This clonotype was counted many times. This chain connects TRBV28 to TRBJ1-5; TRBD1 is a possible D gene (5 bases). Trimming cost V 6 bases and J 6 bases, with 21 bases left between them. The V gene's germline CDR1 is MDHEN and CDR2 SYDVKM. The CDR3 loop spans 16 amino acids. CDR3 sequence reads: CASSRWGTIMGQPQHF. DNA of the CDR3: TGTGCCAGCAGCCGGTGGGGGACGATAATGGGTCAGCCCCAGCATTTT.